Listed here are 27 T cell receptor beta chains from one sample, sequenced in a study of blood T cell repertoires in COVID-19. Sequencing was performed with immunoSEQ multiplex PCR; in TCRdb, only in-frame clones are kept and a portion is missing. The repertoire holds tens of thousands of clones, with 89% as singletons. The sequenced sample consisted of peripheral blood. The source of these receptors is a man aged 70 or older with active or convalescent COVID-19.

The chain employs TRBV4-3 and TRBJ1-6; D remains unclear. Trimming removed 0 bases from V and 0 bases from J, with 12 bases in between. The CDR3 has 18 amino acids. CDR1 LGHNA and CDR2 YSLEER come from the germline V gene. The CDR3: CASSQESPGSSYNSPLHF. CDR3 nucleotide sequence: TGCGCCAGCAGCCAAGAATCCCCGGGGAGCTCCTATAATTCACCCCTCCACTTT.

V usage is TRBV28 and J usage is TRBJ1-1; TRBD1 matches at 8 bases. Germline lookup yields CDR1 MDHEN and CDR2 SYDVKM. The V and J ends lost 7 bases and 4 bases, in that order; junction bases with no gene match: 8. This CDR3 has 14 amino acids. CDR3 region: CASIFRGLGTEAFF. CDR3 sequence (DNA): TGTGCCAGCATCTTCAGGGGGCTGGGCACTGAAGCTTTCTTT. The complete variable domain, with remaining parts taken from reference TRBV28 and TRBJ1-1, reads DVKVTQSSRYLVKRTGEKVFLECVQDMDHENMFWYRQDPGLGLRLIYFSYDVKMKEKGDIPEGYSVSREKKERFSLILESASTNQTSMYLCASIFRGLGTEAFFGQGTRLTVV.

This sequence joins TRBV25-1 and TRBJ1-2, with 7 bases matching TRBD1. The germline gives CDR1 MGHDK, CDR2 SYGVNS. V lost 5 bases, J lost 7 bases, and 7 bases stayed unmatched. The CDR3 has 13 amino acids. The CDR3 reads CASSRTGVGGYTF. CDR3 nucleotides: TGTGCCAGCAGTAGAACAGGGGTAGGTGGCTACACCTTC.

The J gene is TRBJ1-4, the V gene TRBV18; D gene uncertain. V was clipped by 4 bases and J by 6 bases, with 12 bases between them. Germline loops: CDR1 KGHSH, CDR2 LQKENI. The CDR3 contains 14 residues. This CDR3 reads CASSRLSTDEKLFF. The CDR3 bases are TGTGCCAGCTCACGCCTATCCACCGATGAAAAACTGTTTTTT.

As to this clone: One end of the junction fails to match germline, which may point to a read error. The chain carries TRBV18 and TRBJ1-1; the match to TRBD1 covers 7 bases. The CDR3 spans 15 residues. Germline V gene lookup returns CDR1 KGHSH and CDR2 LQKENI. CDR3 sequence (DNA): TGTGCCAGCTCACGCGGACAGGATAGGAACACTGAAGTTTTCTTT. Translation: CASSRGQDRNTEVFF.

Here the CDR3 DNA reads TGTGCCAGCAGTTACCCGGGACAGGGGGGCTATGGCTACACCTTC. Translated, it gives CASSYPGQGGYGYTF. V is TRBV6-6 and J is TRBJ1-2; 11 nucleotides line up with TRBD1. Germline V CDR1 and CDR2: MNHNY, SVGAGI (reference sequence). The trim removed 2 bases at V and 4 bases at J, leaving 3 bases unmatched. The CDR3 covers 15 residues.

This chain uses TRBV4-1 with TRBJ2-2; 13 nucleotides align to TRBD2. The V gene end was trimmed by 4 bases and the J gene end by 4 bases; junction bases not matched to a gene: 6. Germline CDR1 and CDR2: MGHRA and YSYEKL. The CDR3 has 17 amino acids. The CDR3, as DNA: TGCGCCAGCAGCCTCGAGACTAGCGGGGGGCCCACCGGGGAGCTGTTTTTT. Protein sequence: CASSLETSGGPTGELFF.

For this clone: The same CDR3 also results from other DNA sequences found in this sample. The chain is built from TRBV5-1 and TRBJ2-7; TRBD1 aligns across 10 bases. The CDR3 totals 14 residues. The V gene end was trimmed by 0 bases and the J gene end by 4 bases; junction bases not matched to a gene: 1. CDR1 and CDR2 (germline): SGHRS, YFSETQ. CDR3 coding DNA: TGCGCCAGCAGCTTGGGGACAGGGGGATACGAGCAGTACTTC. As protein: CASSLGTGGYEQYF.

The chain recombines TRBV5-1 with TRBJ1-2, with 10 positions matching TRBD1. Germline trimming cut 5 bases from V and 6 bases from J; bases unmatched to any gene: 4. The CDR3 loop spans 13 amino acids. Germline V gives CDR1 SGHRS, CDR2 YFSETQ. The CDR3 DNA sequence: TGCGCCAGCAGGACAGGGGGCGCGAATGGCTACACCTTC. Protein: CASRTGGANGYTF.

The chain is built from TRBV5-1 and TRBJ1-3; D not resolved. V shed 4 bases and J shed 0 bases, with 17 bases lying between them. CDR3 length: 17 residues. Germline values: CDR1 SGHRS, CDR2 YFSETQ. CDR3 DNA sequence: TGCGCCAGCAGCGCTACACCTTTACAGAGCTCTGGAAACACCATATATTTT. It is translated as CASSATPLQSSGNTIYF.

The CDR3 DNA sequence: TGTGCCAGTAGTATAGATCTGCGGGCAGTCTCGGATGGCTACACCTTC. This sequence encodes CASSIDLRAVSDGYTF. The chain is built from TRBV19 and TRBJ1-2; D ambiguous. CDR3 length equals 16 residues. The germline V gene encodes CDR1 LNHDA and CDR2 SQIVND (reference sequence). Trimming shortened V by 0 bases and J by 6 bases, and 17 bases separated the two germline ends.

The V call is TRBV7-9, the J call TRBJ2-5; D is ambiguous. The CDR3 spans 13 residues. CDR1 SEHNR and CDR2 FQNEAQ come from the germline V gene (reference sequence). Trimming left V 0 bases short and J 4 bases short, with 6 bases between. The CDR3 coding sequence is TGTGCCAGCAGCTTAGCGACTGGAGAGACCCAGTACTTC. Its protein is CASSLATGETQYF.

The chain carries TRBV3-1 (or the pseudogene TRBV3-2) and TRBJ1-4; 10 nucleotides align to TRBD1. The CDR3 covers 15 residues. Germline V gene sequence: CDR1 LGHDT, CDR2 YNNKEL (reference sequence). V was clipped by 5 bases and J by 6 bases; unmatched bases: 6. The CDR3 sequence: CASSLPGTGDEKLFF. For the CDR3, the DNA is TGTGCCAGCAGCTTACCCGGGACAGGGGATGAAAAACTGTTTTTT.

The chain is built from TRBV18 and TRBJ1-5; D not certain. The germline gives CDR1 KGHSH, CDR2 LQKENI. CDR3 length equals 15 residues. V was pared by 2 bases and J by 4 bases, with 12 bases between. In nucleotides, the CDR3 is TGTGCCAGCTCACCAGAGGGCAGGATAAATCAGCCCCAGCATTTT. Translated: CASSPEGRINQPQHF.

The chain recombines TRBV11-2 with TRBJ1-2, with D possibly being TRBD1 (5 bases). Per germline, CDR1 SGHAT and CDR2 FQNNGV. The CDR3 is 16 amino acids. V shed 0 bases and J shed 4 bases, with 15 bases lying between them. CDR3 sequence: CASSLDGRTRGYGYTF. CDR3 sequence (DNA): TGTGCCAGCAGCTTAGACGGTCGGACAAGGGGCTATGGCTACACCTTC.

The V gene is TRBV6-5, the J gene TRBJ2-1; tentative D call: TRBD1 (6 bases). This CDR3 is built from 15 residues. Trimming removed 6 bases at V and 0 bases at J, with 12 bases between. Germline V gene sequence: CDR1 MNHEY, CDR2 SVGAGI. The DNA for the CDR3 is TGTGCCAGCAGCCCGACAGGTCTCTCCTACAATGAGCAGTTCTTC. Translated: CASSPTGLSYNEQFF.

This clone has only one observation. The chain uses TRBV6-1 and TRBJ2-3; weak D call: TRBD2 (6 bases). This CDR3 spans 14 amino acids. Germline V lookup: CDR1 MNHNS, CDR2 SASEGT. V lost 0 bases to trimming and J lost 10 bases, with 14 bases between them. CDR3: CASSEASRGGAQYF. The CDR3 DNA follows: TGTGCCAGCAGTGAAGCGTCAAGGGGCGGGGCGCAGTATTTT.

V gene TRBV4-1 combines with J gene TRBJ2-6; tentative D call: TRBD1 (5 bases). Trimming left V 1 base short and J 0 bases short, with 7 bases between. Per the germline V gene, CDR1 is MGHRA and CDR2 is YSYEKL. The CDR3 contains 16 residues. CDR3 in amino acids: CASSQGQYSGANVLTF. CDR3 bases: TGCGCCAGCAGCCAAGGACAGTACTCTGGGGCCAACGTCCTGACTTTC.

The chain has TRBV4-2 and TRBJ2-7; a weak D match, TRBD2 (5 bases). Deletions cut 7 bases from V and 5 bases from J, with 21 bases between. This CDR3 is built from 15 residues. The V gene's germline CDR1 is LGHNA and CDR2 YNFKEQ. DNA for the CDR3: TGTGCCAGCAAAGCTAGCACACTCCCCCCCCACGAGCAGTACTTC. Amino acids: CASKASTLPPHEQYF.

As regards this clone: Mismatch with germline at one junction end may stem from a read error. V is TRBV5-1 and J is TRBJ1-1; the match to TRBD1 covers 10 bases. Germline V gene sequence: CDR1 SGHRS, CDR2 YFSETQ. The CDR3 is made up of 14 amino acids. The CDR3 DNA follows: TGCGCCAGCAGCTCGTACGGGACAGGGGCTGAGGCTTTCTTT. Translation: CASSSYGTGAEAFF.

Here the CDR3 DNA reads TGTGCCACCAGCAGAGGAACAGGGGATTCCTACGAGCAGTACTTC. This encodes CATSRGTGDSYEQYF. V is TRBV15 and J is TRBJ2-7; 7 bases align to TRBD1. J was trimmed by 1 base and V by 1 base; bases with no gene match: 4. The germline CDR1 and CDR2 sequences are LNHNV and YYDKDF (reference sequence). The CDR3 spans 15 residues.

The chain recombines TRBV3-1 (or the pseudogene TRBV3-2) with TRBJ2-1; a possible D gene is TRBD2 (5 bases). The CDR3 extends over 15 amino acids. V dropped 2 bases and J dropped 3 bases, with 11 bases sitting between them. CDR1 and CDR2 (germline): LGHDT, YNNKEL (reference sequence). The chain's CDR3 is CASSQRSLVYNEQFF. CDR3 DNA sequence: TGTGCCAGCAGCCAACGGTCACTAGTCTACAATGAGCAGTTCTTC.

The chain links TRBV6-5 to TRBJ2-1; 7 bases are a match to TRBD2. Germline loops: CDR1 MNHEY, CDR2 SVGAGI. The V and J ends lost 6 bases and 0 bases, in that order; junction bases with no gene match: 5. This CDR3 has 15 residues. CDR3 residues: CASSPAGSSYNEQFF. The CDR3 DNA is TGTGCCAGCAGCCCAGCGGGGAGCTCCTACAATGAGCAGTTCTTC.

V usage is TRBV19 and J usage is TRBJ2-2; D is undetermined. The length of the CDR3 is 12 residues. CDR1 is LNHDA, CDR2 SQIVND, per germline (reference sequence). With 3 bases removed from V and 6 bases from J, the gap between germline ends came to 5 bases. The CDR3 is CASSISAGELFF. CDR3 DNA sequence: TGTGCCAGTAGTATTTCAGCCGGGGAGCTGTTTTTT.

The count of this clone is one. The CDR3 coding sequence is TGTGCCACCAGTGCAATCCAGGGGGTCCAAGAGACCCAGTACTTC. Protein product: CATSAIQGVQETQYF. The chain links TRBV24-1 to TRBJ2-5; 7 bases are shared with TRBD1. The CDR3 is 15 amino acids. V shed 5 bases, J shed 1 base, and the junction held 6 bases outside the gene matches. CDR1 and CDR2 from the germline V gene are KGHDR and SFDVKD.

The V and J genes are TRBV5-1 and TRBJ1-3, with 8 bases that match TRBD1. CDR1 is SGHRS and CDR2 is YFSETQ in the germline V gene. The CDR3 spans 18 residues. V shed 2 bases, J shed 1 base, and the junction held 11 bases outside the gene matches. This CDR3 reads CASSFGLVQGDSGNTIYF. CDR3 nucleotide sequence: TGCGCCAGCAGCTTCGGCCTAGTACAGGGGGATTCTGGAAACACCATATATTTT.

To note about this clone: The junction departs from the called germline gene at one end, perhaps through a read error. The chain carries TRBV6-1 and TRBJ2-7, with no clear D. Germline CDR1 is MNHNS and CDR2 is SASEGT. There are 13 residues in the CDR3. The DNA for the CDR3 is TGTGCCAGCAGTCAAGCACAGATGGACGAGCAGTACTTC. Residues: CASSQAQMDEQYF.